In its sample, the clone carrying this T cell receptor beta chain was seen once. What it binds is unknown. The sample has other DNA sequences that encode this CDR3 too. Treatment here: oral pan-JAK inhibitor, 5-10 mg twice daily. This entry is derived from a study of CD8+ T cells in alopecia areata. Extracted from the samples, RNA was reverse transcribed into cDNA to serve as the sequencing template. The method was immunoSEQ multiplex PCR; TCRdb's version includes in-frame clones alone and lacks a portion of them. The sample records 210,000 or so clones, just over 65% being singletons. Trimming took off 7 bases at V and 3 bases at J, with 11 bases between the two ends. This CDR3 comprises 12 residues. Germline V gene data show CDR1 as SQVTM and CDR2 as ANQGSEA. Study-wide results and caveats: Sequencing of scalp samples also includes resident alphabeta T cells from normal skin. Scalp clonality decreased significantly with tofacitinib, and so did expanded CD8+ clones among the top 100.

This receptor was obtained from a human donor with alopecia areata. The source material was CD4+ T cells sorted from blood, sampled around week 46, from a patient treated with tofacitinib. This chain uses TRBV29-1 with TRBJ2-3; D possibly corresponds to TRBD1 (6 bases). The CDR3 here is CSAERGTDTQYF. CDR3 DNA sequence: TGCAGCGCTGAGAGGGGGACAGATACGCAGTATTTT.